The 31 T cell receptor beta chains reported below all come from one sample, sequenced in a study of T cell changes during pregnancy in multiple sclerosis. Clones were read by immunoSEQ multiplex PCR, and TCRdb kept only the in-frame ones, dropping some. Counted here are tens of thousands of clones, 94% occurring once; the ten biggest clones make up just under 0.6%. Sequences were derived from CD4+ T cells from peripheral blood mononuclear cells, sampled in the second trimester of pregnancy. These receptors came from a female donor with multiple sclerosis, enrolled in a pregnancy study.

V and J are TRBV9 and TRBJ1-4, with D unclear. With 6 bases removed from V and 6 bases from J, the gap between germline ends came to 15 bases. This CDR3 has 14 amino acids. Germline CDR1 is SGDLS and CDR2 is YYNGEE. CDR3 in DNA: TGTGCCAGCACTCAGTTTGCCACCGATGAAAAACTGTTTTTT. Translating gives CASTQFATDEKLFF.

The chain joins TRBV25-1 to TRBJ1-2; 12 bases fit TRBD1. CDR1 is MGHDK, CDR2 SYGVNS, per germline. Germline trimming cut 6 bases from V and 8 bases from J; bases unmatched to any gene: 13. This CDR3 contains 16 residues. The DNA for the CDR3 is TGTGCCAGCAGACCGCCGGGACAGGGGGCAATAGGGGGCTACACCTTC. Amino acid sequence: CASRPPGQGAIGGYTF.

The chain carries TRBV5-6 and TRBJ1-1; D might be TRBD1 (6 bases). The CDR3 has 16 amino acids. The V and J ends lost 3 bases and 1 base respectively, with 16 bases between them. From germline, CDR1 is SGHDT and CDR2 YYEEEE. The CDR3, as DNA: TGTGCCAGCAGCTCCGGGGGGGCAGGTGGGAACACTGAAGCTTTCTTT. Residues: CASSSGGAGGNTEAFF.

V usage is TRBV19 and J usage is TRBJ1-2; 7 nucleotides agree with TRBD1. V dropped 4 bases and J dropped 1; count of bases not matched to a gene: 12. This CDR3 is built from 17 residues. The germline CDR1 and CDR2 sequences are LNHDA and SQIVND (reference sequence). CDR3 DNA sequence: TGTGCCAGTAGTAGCTCCCGGAACAGGGGAATTAACTATGGCTACACCTTC. Protein sequence: CASSSSRNRGINYGYTF.

The V and J genes are TRBV7-2 and TRBJ1-1; no reliable D call. The germline V and J ends were trimmed by 6 bases and 1 base, with 9 bases remaining between them. This CDR3 contains 13 residues. Looked up from germline, CDR1 is SGHTA and CDR2 is FQGNSA. The CDR3, as DNA: TGTGCCAGCAGAAGAGAGGGGAACACTGAAGCTTTCTTT. This translates into CASRREGNTEAFF.

The chain links TRBV5-1 to TRBJ2-2, with a tentative D call TRBD1 (6 bases). Germline lookup yields CDR1 SGHRS and CDR2 YFSETQ. The CDR3 is 14 residues long. V was cut by 6 bases and J by 3 bases, with 12 bases left in between. Written as DNA, the CDR3 is TGCGCCAGCAACCGGGACACGTACACCGGGGAGCTGTTTTTT. Residues: CASNRDTYTGELFF.

This clone was detected a few times. This sequence joins TRBV29-1 and TRBJ1-1; 9 bases line up with TRBD1. The V and J ends lost 7 bases and 4 bases, in that order; junction bases with no gene match: 10. Germline assignment: CDR1 SQVTM and CDR2 ANQGSEA. CDR3 length: 14 amino acids. Written as DNA, the CDR3 is TGCAGCGCCAGGACAGGGGCAGGTTTCACTGAAGCTTTCTTT. Encoded protein: CSARTGAGFTEAFF. The full variable domain, its missing parts supplied by reference TRBV29-1 and TRBJ1-1, is SAVISQKPSRDICQRGTSLTIQCQVDSQVTMMFWYRQQPGQSLTLIATANQGSEATYESGFVIDKFPISRPNLTFSTLTVSNMSPEDSSIYLCSARTGAGFTEAFFGQGTRLTVV.

V gene TRBV10-3 combines with J gene TRBJ1-2; TRBD1 might be the D (5 bases). Deletions cut 3 bases from V and 3 bases from J, with 14 bases between. The CDR3 extends over 15 amino acids. CDR1 and CDR2 (germline): ENHRY, SYGVKD. This CDR3 reads CAISDWGEGDYGYTF. CDR3 bases: TGTGCCATCAGTGACTGGGGGGAGGGAGACTATGGCTACACCTTC.

The chain links TRBV5-1 to TRBJ1-1; the D gene is possibly TRBD1 (5 bases). The germline V gene encodes CDR1 SGHRS and CDR2 YFSETQ. The CDR3 is 16 residues long. The V end lost 0 bases, the J end lost 2 bases, and 14 bases lay between the germline ends. The CDR3, as DNA: TGCGCCAGCAGCTTGGGTGCAGGGTCGGCAAACACTGAAGCTTTCTTT. This translates into CASSLGAGSANTEAFF.

The CDR3 region is CAISRDRGQLRLYEQYF. In DNA, the CDR3 is TGTGCCATAAGCCGGGACAGGGGCCAGTTGAGACTCTACGAGCAGTACTTC. V usage is TRBV19 and J usage is TRBJ2-7, with 10 bases that match TRBD1. There are 17 residues in the CDR3. Trimming took 10 bases from V and 3 from J; bases not matched to a gene: 18. CDR1 and CDR2 from the germline V gene are LNHDA and SQIVND (reference sequence).

The V gene is TRBV15, the J gene TRBJ1-2; possibly TRBD1 for D (5 bases). V shed 0 bases and J shed 0 bases, with 20 bases lying between them. The CDR3 is 19 residues long. Germline CDR1 LNHNV, CDR2 YYDKDF (reference sequence). Written as DNA, the CDR3 is TGTGCCACCAGCAGAGATCCAGCAAATAGACAGTTAGCTAACTATGGCTACACCTTC. Protein product: CATSRDPANRQLANYGYTF.

This rearrangement joins TRBV2 to TRBJ2-7; 8 bases line up with TRBD1. Trimming took 1 base from V and 2 from J; bases not matched to a gene: 4. Germline assignment: CDR1 SNHLY and CDR2 FYNNEI. This CDR3 is 15 amino acids long. The CDR3 loop is CASSEGTGRAYEQYF. DNA for the CDR3: TGTGCCAGCAGTGAAGGGACAGGGCGAGCCTACGAGCAGTACTTC.

The J gene is TRBJ2-7, the V gene TRBV6-1; TRBD1 aligns across 7 bases. With V trimmed by 6 bases and J by 3 bases, 5 bases remained unmatched. CDR3 size: 13 residues. CDR1 is MNHNS and CDR2 is SASEGT in the germline V gene. The CDR3 coding sequence is TGTGCCAGCAGGGGAACAGGGGTCTACGAGCAGTACTTC. This encodes CASRGTGVYEQYF.

The chain combines TRBV30 with TRBJ1-1; TRBD1 aligns across 7 bases. J gave up 0 bases and V 4 bases, and 5 bases lay outside the gene matches. This CDR3 comprises 14 residues. Germline loops: CDR1 GTSNPN, CDR2 SVGIG (reference sequence). The CDR3 region is CAWTFGTVNTEAFF. The CDR3 DNA reads TGTGCCTGGACTTTCGGGACAGTGAACACTGAAGCTTTCTTT.

V usage is TRBV18 and J usage is TRBJ2-2; 10 nucleotides match TRBD1. CDR3 length: 20 residues. V shed 2 bases, J shed 3 bases, and the junction held 15 bases outside the gene matches. The germline V gene encodes CDR1 KGHSH and CDR2 LQKENI. This CDR3 is CASSPTPGQGLARHTGELFF. The DNA for the CDR3 is TGTGCCAGCTCACCAACCCCGGGACAGGGGTTGGCCCGGCACACCGGGGAGCTGTTTTTT. Together with reference TRBV18 and TRBJ2-2, the CDR3 gives the full variable domain: NAGVMQNPRHLVRRRGQEARLRCSPMKGHSHVYWYRQLPEEGLKFMVYLQKENIIDESGMPKERFSAEFPKEGPSILRIQQVVRGDSAAYFCASSPTPGQGLARHTGELFFGEGSRLTVL.

The chain is built from TRBV9 and TRBJ2-5, with 10 bases that match TRBD2. The CDR3 totals 15 residues. CDR1 and CDR2 from the germline V gene are SGDLS and YYNGEE. V shed 1 base, J shed 4 bases, and the junction held 4 bases outside the gene matches. DNA for the CDR3: TGTGCCAGCAGCGTATTAGCGGGGGGCCGAGAGACCCAGTACTTC. It is translated as CASSVLAGGRETQYF. The variable domain in full, completed from reference TRBV9 and TRBJ2-5, reads DSGVTQTPKHLITATGQRVTLRCSPRSGDLSVYWYQQSLDQGLQFLIQYYNGEERAKGNILERFSAQQFPDLHSELNLSSLELGDSALYFCASSVLAGGRETQYFGPGTRLLVL.

The V gene is TRBV27, the J gene TRBJ1-4; the D is unclear. The CDR3 extends over 15 amino acids. V was pared by 2 bases and J by 0 bases, with 7 bases between. Germline assignment: CDR1 MNHEY and CDR2 SMNVEV (reference sequence). CDR3 DNA sequence: TGTGCCAGCAGTTTAGGAGGAACAACTAATGAAAAACTGTTTTTT. It translates to CASSLGGTTNEKLFF.

This sequence joins TRBV30 and TRBJ2-7; 10 bases line up with TRBD1. This CDR3 comprises 13 residues. With 1 base clipped from V and 4 bases from J, the junction kept 1 base outside the gene matches. Germline V gene lookup returns CDR1 GTSNPN and CDR2 SVGIG (reference sequence). CDR3 nucleotides: TGTGCCTGGAGTGGACAGGGGGCGTACGAGCAGTACTTC. This translates into CAWSGQGAYEQYF.

The rearrangement links TRBV19 to TRBJ1-3; D is possibly TRBD1 (5 bases). Germline V lookup: CDR1 LNHDA, CDR2 SQIVND (reference sequence). V was shortened by 3 bases and J by 8 bases, with 11 bases between the two germline ends. The CDR3 length is 13 residues. The CDR3 region has the DNA TGTGCCAGTAGTATCCAGGGCAGGGACACCATATATTTT. Translating gives CASSIQGRDTIYF.

This rearrangement joins TRBV11-2 to TRBJ2-2; possibly TRBD1 for D (6 bases). The CDR3 runs to 15 residues. Germline loops: CDR1 SGHAT, CDR2 FQNNGV. Trimming removed 5 bases at V and 4 bases at J, with 14 bases between. The DNA for the CDR3 is TGTGCCAGCAGCACCACAGGGTCTCGCACCGGGGAGCTGTTTTTT. Its protein is CASSTTGSRTGELFF.

The rearrangement uses TRBV19 and TRBJ2-7; unclear D gene. The V end was cut by 3 bases, the J end by 2 bases, with 8 bases between. Germline loops: CDR1 LNHDA, CDR2 SQIVND (reference sequence). CDR3 length: 13 residues. The CDR3 protein is CASSIQYPYEQYF. The CDR3 DNA reads TGTGCCAGTAGTATTCAGTATCCCTACGAGCAGTACTTC.

V is TRBV4-3 and J is TRBJ1-1; tentative D call: TRBD1 (5 bases). Trimming shortened V by 1 base and J by 5 bases, and 11 bases separated the two germline ends. The CDR3 extends over 14 amino acids. Germline V gene lookup returns CDR1 LGHNA and CDR2 YSLEER. CDR3 region: CASSQGYGGTEAFF. In nucleotides, the CDR3 is TGCGCCAGCAGCCAAGGCTATGGGGGGACTGAAGCTTTCTTT.

The chain couples TRBV7-6 to TRBJ2-3; TRBD1 might be the D (6 bases). This CDR3 comprises 17 residues. The V and J ends lost 0 bases and 3 bases respectively, with 16 bases between them. The V gene's germline CDR1 is SGHVS and CDR2 FNYEAQ. The CDR3 protein is CASSLAYRVEETDTQYF. Written as DNA, the CDR3 is TGTGCCAGCAGCTTAGCCTACAGGGTGGAGGAGACAGATACGCAGTATTTT.

The chain employs TRBV29-1 and TRBJ2-3, with D hard to call. Looked up from germline, CDR1 is SQVTM and CDR2 is ANQGSEA. V was shortened by 3 bases and J by 2 bases, with 3 bases between the two germline ends. The CDR3 spans 11 residues. As DNA, the CDR3 is TGCAGCGTTGACCACACAGATACGCAGTATTTT. Protein: CSVDHTDTQYF.

This rearrangement joins TRBV4-3 to TRBJ2-3, with D unresolved. CDR1 and CDR2 from the germline V gene are LGHNA and YSLEER. This CDR3 is built from 16 residues. Between the trimmed V and J ends, which lost 1 base and 5 bases, there was a span of 16 bases. The CDR3 sequence is CASSQVSSRSGDTQYF. In DNA form, the CDR3 reads TGCGCCAGCAGCCAAGTAAGCTCCCGCTCCGGAGATACGCAGTATTTT.

The V gene is TRBV18, the J gene TRBJ2-7; D is uncertain. This CDR3 contains 13 residues. V was clipped by 2 bases and J by 3 bases, with 8 bases between them. Germline CDR1 and CDR2: KGHSH and LQKENI. In DNA form, the CDR3 reads TGTGCCAGCTCACCAGGCCAGGTCTACGAGCAGTACTTC. Protein: CASSPGQVYEQYF.

The genes are TRBV18 and TRBJ2-3; a weak D match, TRBD2 (5 bases). The CDR3 sequence is 15 residues long. Germline lookup yields CDR1 KGHSH and CDR2 LQKENI. The V end lost 3 bases, the J end lost 5 bases, and 15 bases lay between the germline ends. The CDR3 DNA is TGTGCCAGCTCACCCCAGATTGGAGAGGGAGATACGCAGTATTTT. Its protein product is CASSPQIGEGDTQYF.

V is TRBV7-6 and J is TRBJ2-3; 10 bases are shared with TRBD2. Germline lookup yields CDR1 SGHVS and CDR2 FNYEAQ. V lost 5 bases and J lost 2; bases outside the gene matches: 4. This CDR3 is built from 15 residues. CDR3 sequence (DNA): TGTGCCAGCAGCGTACTAGCGGGAAACACAGATACGCAGTATTTT. It encodes CASSVLAGNTDTQYF.

The gene calls are TRBV19 and TRBJ1-1; tentatively, D is TRBD1 (5 bases). Trimming shortened V by 6 bases and J by 7 bases, and 21 bases separated the two germline ends. Germline loops: CDR1 LNHDA, CDR2 SQIVND (reference sequence). This CDR3 comprises 15 residues. CDR3 protein: CASRRPGSPEGEAFF. The CDR3 DNA reads TGTGCCAGTAGGCGACCAGGGTCCCCCGAAGGTGAAGCTTTCTTT. Complete variable domain (other parts from reference TRBV19 and TRBJ1-1): DGGITQSPKYLFRKEGQNVTLSCEQNLNHDAMYWYRQDPGQGLRLIYYSQIVNDFQKGDIAEGYSVSREKKESFPLTVTSAQKNPTAFYLCASRRPGSPEGEAFFGQGTRLTVV.

The chain recombines TRBV7-2 with TRBJ1-4; D remains unclear. This CDR3 spans 15 amino acids. Germline CDR1 reads SGHTA; CDR2 reads FQGNSA. The V and J ends lost 1 base and 5 bases respectively, with 11 bases between them. As DNA, the CDR3 is TGTGCCAGCAGCTTAGATAGCAGCTGGAATGAAAAACTGTTTTTT. As protein: CASSLDSSWNEKLFF. Together with reference TRBV7-2 and TRBJ1-4, the CDR3 gives the full variable domain: GAGVSQSPSNKVTEKGKDVELRCDPISGHTALYWYRQSLGQGLEFLIYFQGNSAPDKSGLPSDRFSAERTGGSVSTLTIQRTQQEDSAVYLCASSLDSSWNEKLFFGSGTQLSVL.

V gene TRBV7-8 combines with J gene TRBJ1-5; TRBD1 matches 9 bases. Trimming cost V 2 bases and J 4 bases; bases outside gene matches: 3. The V gene's germline CDR1 is SGHVS and CDR2 FQNEAQ. This CDR3 has 15 amino acids. CDR3 protein: CASSLTGQGNQPQHF. CDR3 DNA: TGTGCCAGCAGCTTAACCGGACAGGGGAATCAGCCCCAGCATTTT.